This TCR beta chain was retrieved from a study of T cell repertoires in cytomegalovirus infection. Overall study context: Through public TCR beta signatures, both CMV infection and matching HLA type were indicated.

Each CDR3 protein gets one entry after TCRdb re-called the reads with MiXCR. The sample has about 130,000 distinct CDR3 sequences, more than 20% seen once; the top ten hold 30% to 35%. This clonotype has a count of ten or more. Its antigen is as yet unknown. Findings of the study overall: HLA-C-restricted CMV clonotypes gave the most frequent clonotype in two of eight donors. CMV carriers with the relevant HLA were identified by cumulative public TCR beta family frequency.

CDR3 length: 13 residues. Trimming shortened V by 3 bases and J by 5 bases, and 10 bases separated the two germline ends. The chain joins TRBV12-3 or TRBV12-4 to TRBJ1-1; possible D gene TRBD1, 6 bases. The source material was PBMCs, sequenced either directly or after in vitro stimulation (not recorded which). The origin of this receptor is a human donor in good health (CMV status not recorded). Some clones in this sample may be carry-over from other donors' samples. CDR3: CASSFGGPTEAFF. The CDR3 region has the DNA TGTGCCAGCAGTTTCGGGGGGCCAACTGAAGCTTTCTTT.